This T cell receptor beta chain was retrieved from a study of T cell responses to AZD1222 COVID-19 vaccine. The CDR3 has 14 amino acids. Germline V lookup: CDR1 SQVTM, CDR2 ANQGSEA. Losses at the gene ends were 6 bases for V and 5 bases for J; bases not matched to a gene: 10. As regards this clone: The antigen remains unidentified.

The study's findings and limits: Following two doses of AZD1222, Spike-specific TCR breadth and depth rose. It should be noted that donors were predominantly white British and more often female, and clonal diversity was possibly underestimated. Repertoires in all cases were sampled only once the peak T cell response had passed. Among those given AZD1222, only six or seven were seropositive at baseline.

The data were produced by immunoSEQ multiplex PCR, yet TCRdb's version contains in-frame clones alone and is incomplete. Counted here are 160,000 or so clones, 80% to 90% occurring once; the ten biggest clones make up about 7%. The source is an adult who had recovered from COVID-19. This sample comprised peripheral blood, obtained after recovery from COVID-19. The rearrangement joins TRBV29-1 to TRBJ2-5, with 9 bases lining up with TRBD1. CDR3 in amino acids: CSVVGTGFGETQYF. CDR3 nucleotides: TGCAGCGTCGTCGGGACAGGGTTTGGGGAGACCCAGTACTTC.